These 2 T cell receptor beta chains were all obtained from the same sample, sequenced in a study of blood T cell repertoires in COVID-19. The table came from immunoSEQ multiplex PCR; TCRdb's copy has only in-frame clones and leaves some out. The table has around 310,000 clones, around nine tenths seen once. The specimen sequenced was peripheral blood. The receptors were sampled from a woman in her forties or fifties with active or convalescent COVID-19.

The chain uses TRBV7-2 and TRBJ2-1; 7 bases line up with TRBD2. This CDR3 is built from 14 residues. Germline CDR1 and CDR2: SGHTA and FQGNSA. Trimming at V came to 5 bases and at J to 6 bases, leaving 7 bases not matched to a gene. This CDR3 is CASSPPGRANEQFF. CDR3 DNA: TGTGCCAGCAGCCCCCCGGGGAGGGCCAATGAGCAGTTCTTC.

The genes are TRBV7-2 and TRBJ1-3; tentatively, D is TRBD1 (5 bases). V was pared by 1 base and J by 4 bases, with 11 bases between. This CDR3 is built from 15 residues. In germline, CDR1 is SGHTA, CDR2 FQGNSA. This CDR3 reads CASSLGGQGGNTIYF. The CDR3 DNA is TGTGCCAGCAGCTTAGGGGGCCAGGGCGGAAACACCATATATTTT.